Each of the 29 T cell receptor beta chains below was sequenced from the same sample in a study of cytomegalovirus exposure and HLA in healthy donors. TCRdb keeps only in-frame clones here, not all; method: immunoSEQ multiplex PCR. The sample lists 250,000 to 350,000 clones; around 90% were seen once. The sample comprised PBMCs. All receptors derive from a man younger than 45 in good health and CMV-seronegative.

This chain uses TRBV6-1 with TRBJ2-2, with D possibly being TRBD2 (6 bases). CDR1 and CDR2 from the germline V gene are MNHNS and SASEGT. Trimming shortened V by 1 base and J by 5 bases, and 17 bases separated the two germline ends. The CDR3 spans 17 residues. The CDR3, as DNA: TGTGCCAGCAGTGAAGGTCCCTGGGGCGGGGATACCGGGGAGCTGTTTTTT. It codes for CASSEGPWGGDTGELFF.

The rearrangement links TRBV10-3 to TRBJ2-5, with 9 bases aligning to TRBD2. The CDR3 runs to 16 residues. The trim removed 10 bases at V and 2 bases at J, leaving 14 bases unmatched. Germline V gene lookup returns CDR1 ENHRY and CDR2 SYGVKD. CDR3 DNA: TGTGCCACCGGGGGTGTCCAGCGGGGGGCACAAGAGACCCAGTACTTC. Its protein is CATGGVQRGAQETQYF.

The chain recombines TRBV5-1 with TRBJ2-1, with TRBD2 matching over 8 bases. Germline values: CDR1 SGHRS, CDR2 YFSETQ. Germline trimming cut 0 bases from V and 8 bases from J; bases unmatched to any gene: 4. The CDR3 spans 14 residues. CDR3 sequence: CASSLGNGGDEQFF. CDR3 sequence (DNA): TGCGCCAGCAGCTTGGGTAACGGGGGGGATGAGCAGTTCTTC.

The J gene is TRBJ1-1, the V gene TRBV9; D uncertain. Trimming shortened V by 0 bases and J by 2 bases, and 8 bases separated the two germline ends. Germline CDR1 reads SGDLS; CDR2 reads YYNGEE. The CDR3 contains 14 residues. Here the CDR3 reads CASSVGAENTEAFF. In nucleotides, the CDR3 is TGTGCCAGCAGCGTAGGAGCGGAAAACACTGAAGCTTTCTTT.

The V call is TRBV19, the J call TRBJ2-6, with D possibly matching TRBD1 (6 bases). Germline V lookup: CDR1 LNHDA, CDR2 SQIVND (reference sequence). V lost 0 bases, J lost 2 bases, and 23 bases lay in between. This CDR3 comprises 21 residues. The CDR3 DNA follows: TGTGCCAGTAGTATAGAATATGGGCCAGGGGTGGGGGATCCTGGGGCCAACGTCCTGACTTTC. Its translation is CASSIEYGPGVGDPGANVLTF.

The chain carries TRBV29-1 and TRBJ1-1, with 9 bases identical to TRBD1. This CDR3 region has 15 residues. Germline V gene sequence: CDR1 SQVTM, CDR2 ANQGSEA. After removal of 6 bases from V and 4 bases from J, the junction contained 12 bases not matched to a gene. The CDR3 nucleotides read TGCAGCGTAGCCGAAGGCGGGACAGGGAGCACTGAAGCTTTCTTT. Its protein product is CSVAEGGTGSTEAFF.

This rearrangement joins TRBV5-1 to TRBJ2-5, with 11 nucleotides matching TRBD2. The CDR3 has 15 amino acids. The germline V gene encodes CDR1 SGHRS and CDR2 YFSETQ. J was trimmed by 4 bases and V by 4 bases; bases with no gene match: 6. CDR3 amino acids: CASSPRLAGPETQYF. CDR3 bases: TGCGCCAGCAGCCCCCGACTAGCGGGGCCAGAGACCCAGTACTTC.

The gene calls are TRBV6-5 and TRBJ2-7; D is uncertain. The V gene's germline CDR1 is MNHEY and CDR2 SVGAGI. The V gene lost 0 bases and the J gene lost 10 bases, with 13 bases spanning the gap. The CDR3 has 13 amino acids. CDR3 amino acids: CASSYSSYEYQYF. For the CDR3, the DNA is TGTGCCAGCAGTTACTCGTCCTACGAGTATCAGTACTTC.

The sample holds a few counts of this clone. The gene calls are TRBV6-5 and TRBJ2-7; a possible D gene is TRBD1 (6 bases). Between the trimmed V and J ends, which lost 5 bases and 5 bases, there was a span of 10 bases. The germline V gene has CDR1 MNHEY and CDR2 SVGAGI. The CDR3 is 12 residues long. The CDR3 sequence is CASSTNRDEQYF. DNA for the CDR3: TGTGCCAGCAGTACTAACAGGGACGAGCAGTACTTC.

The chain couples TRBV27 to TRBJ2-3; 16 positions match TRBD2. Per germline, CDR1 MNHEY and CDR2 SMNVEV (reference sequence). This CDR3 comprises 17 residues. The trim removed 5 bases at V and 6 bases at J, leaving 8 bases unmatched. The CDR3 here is CASSAGTSGGGFDTQYF. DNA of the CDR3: TGTGCCAGCAGTGCCGGGACTAGCGGGGGGGGATTTGATACGCAGTATTTT.

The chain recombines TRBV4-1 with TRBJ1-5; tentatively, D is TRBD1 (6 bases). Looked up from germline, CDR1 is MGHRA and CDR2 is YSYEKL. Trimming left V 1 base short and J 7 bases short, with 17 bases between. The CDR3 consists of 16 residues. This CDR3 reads CASSQGQAIGGQPQHF. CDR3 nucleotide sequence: TGCGCCAGCAGCCAAGGACAGGCCATCGGTGGGCAGCCCCAGCATTTT.

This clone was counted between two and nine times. DNA of the CDR3: TGTGCCAGTAGACTAGCCGGAGAGACCCAGTACTTC. This encodes CASRLAGETQYF. V and J are TRBV19 and TRBJ2-5, with D perhaps TRBD2 (6 bases). The germline V gene has CDR1 LNHDA and CDR2 SQIVND (reference sequence). CDR3 length equals 12 residues. Trimming shortened V by 6 bases and J by 4 bases, and 9 bases separated the two germline ends. The whole variable domain, filled in from reference TRBV19 and TRBJ2-5, reads DGGITQSPKYLFRKEGQNVTLSCEQNLNHDAMYWYRQDPGQGLRLIYYSQIVNDFQKGDIAEGYSVSREKKESFPLTVTSAQKNPTAFYLCASRLAGETQYFGPGTRLLVL.

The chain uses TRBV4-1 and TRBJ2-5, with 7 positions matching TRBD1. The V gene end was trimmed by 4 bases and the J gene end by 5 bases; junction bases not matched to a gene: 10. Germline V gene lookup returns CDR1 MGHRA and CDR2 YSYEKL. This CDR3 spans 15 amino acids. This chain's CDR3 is CASSRRTGRFETQYF. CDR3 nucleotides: TGCGCCAGCAGCCGCCGGACAGGCAGGTTTGAGACCCAGTACTTC.

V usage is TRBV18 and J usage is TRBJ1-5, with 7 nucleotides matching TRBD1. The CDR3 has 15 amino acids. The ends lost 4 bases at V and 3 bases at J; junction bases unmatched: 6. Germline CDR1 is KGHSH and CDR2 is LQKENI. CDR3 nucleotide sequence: TGTGCCAGCTCACTAGGACAGGCGGACAATCAGCCCCAGCATTTT. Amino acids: CASSLGQADNQPQHF.

In nucleotides, the CDR3 is TGTGCCAGCAGCGTCTATATGGACAGGTCCACTGAAGCTTTCTTT. It yields the protein CASSVYMDRSTEAFF. The V gene is TRBV9, the J gene TRBJ1-1, with 7 bases fitting TRBD1. This CDR3 spans 15 amino acids. J lost 4 bases, V lost 2 bases, and 8 bases had no gene match. Germline CDR1 SGDLS, CDR2 YYNGEE.

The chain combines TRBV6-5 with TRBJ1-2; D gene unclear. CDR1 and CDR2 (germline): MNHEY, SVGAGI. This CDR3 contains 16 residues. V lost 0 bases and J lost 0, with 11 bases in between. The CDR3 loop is CASSYSGGITNYGYTF. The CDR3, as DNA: TGTGCCAGCAGTTACTCGGGCGGGATAACTAACTATGGCTACACCTTC.

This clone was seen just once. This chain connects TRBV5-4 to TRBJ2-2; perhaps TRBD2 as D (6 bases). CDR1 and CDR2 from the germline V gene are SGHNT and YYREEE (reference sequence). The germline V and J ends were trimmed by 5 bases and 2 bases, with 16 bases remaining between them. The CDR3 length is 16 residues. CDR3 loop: CASRPSLATNTGELFF. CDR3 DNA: TGTGCCAGCAGGCCTTCGCTAGCGACTAACACCGGGGAGCTGTTTTTT.

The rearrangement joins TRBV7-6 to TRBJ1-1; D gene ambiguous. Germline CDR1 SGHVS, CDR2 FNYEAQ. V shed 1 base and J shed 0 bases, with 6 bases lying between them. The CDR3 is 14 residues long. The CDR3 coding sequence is TGTGCCAGCAGCTTAGACCAGGTGAACACTGAAGCTTTCTTT. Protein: CASSLDQVNTEAFF.

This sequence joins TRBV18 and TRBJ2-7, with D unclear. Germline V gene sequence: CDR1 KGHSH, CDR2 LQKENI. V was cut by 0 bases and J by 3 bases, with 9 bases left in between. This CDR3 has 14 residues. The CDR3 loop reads CASSPPTKNYEQYF. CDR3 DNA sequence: TGTGCCAGCTCACCACCGACAAAAAACTACGAGCAGTACTTC.

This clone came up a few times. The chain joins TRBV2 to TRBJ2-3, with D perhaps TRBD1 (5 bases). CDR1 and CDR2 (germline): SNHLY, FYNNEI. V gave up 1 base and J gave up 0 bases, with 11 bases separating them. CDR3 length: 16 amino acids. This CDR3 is CASSEVFQGSTDTQYF. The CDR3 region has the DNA TGTGCCAGCAGTGAAGTCTTTCAGGGAAGCACAGATACGCAGTATTTT.

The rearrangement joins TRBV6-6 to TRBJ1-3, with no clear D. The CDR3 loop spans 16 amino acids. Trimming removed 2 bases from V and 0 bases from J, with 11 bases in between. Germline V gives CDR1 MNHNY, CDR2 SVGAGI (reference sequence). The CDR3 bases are TGTGCCAGCAGTTACGTATACGAGAGCTCTGGAAACACCATATATTTT. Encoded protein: CASSYVYESSGNTIYF.

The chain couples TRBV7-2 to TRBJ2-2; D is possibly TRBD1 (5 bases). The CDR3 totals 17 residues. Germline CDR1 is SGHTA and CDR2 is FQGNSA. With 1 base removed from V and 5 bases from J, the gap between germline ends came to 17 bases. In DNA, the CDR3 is TGTGCCAGCAGCTTAGTTGCAGGGATTTTGAGGACCGGGGAGCTGTTTTTT. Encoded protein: CASSLVAGILRTGELFF.

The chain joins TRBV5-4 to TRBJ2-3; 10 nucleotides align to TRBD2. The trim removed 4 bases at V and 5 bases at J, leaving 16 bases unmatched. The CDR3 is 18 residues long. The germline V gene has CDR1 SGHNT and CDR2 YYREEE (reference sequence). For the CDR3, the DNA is TGTGCCAGCAGCCCCGGGGGGCTAGCGGGGGTAGGGGGAGATACGCAGTATTTT. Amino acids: CASSPGGLAGVGGDTQYF.

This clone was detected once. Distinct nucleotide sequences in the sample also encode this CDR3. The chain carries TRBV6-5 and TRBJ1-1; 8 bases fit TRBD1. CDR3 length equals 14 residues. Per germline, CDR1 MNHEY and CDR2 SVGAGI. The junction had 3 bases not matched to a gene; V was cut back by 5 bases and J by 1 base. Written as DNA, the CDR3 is TGTGCCAGCAGTCGGACAGGGCCGAACACTGAAGCTTTCTTT. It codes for CASSRTGPNTEAFF.

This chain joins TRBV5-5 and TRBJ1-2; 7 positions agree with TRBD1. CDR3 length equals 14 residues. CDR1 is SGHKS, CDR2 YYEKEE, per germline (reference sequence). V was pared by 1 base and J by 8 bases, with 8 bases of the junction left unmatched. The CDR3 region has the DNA TGTGCCAGCAGCTTGTTAGAGGGGGCGCAGGGCTACACCTTC. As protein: CASSLLEGAQGYTF. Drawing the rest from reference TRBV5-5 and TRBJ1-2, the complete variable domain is DAGVTQSPTHLIKTRGQQVTLRCSPISGHKSVSWYQQVLGQGPQFIFQYYEKEERGRGNFPDRFSARQFPNYSSELNVNALLLGDSALYLCASSLLEGAQGYTFGSGTRLTVV.

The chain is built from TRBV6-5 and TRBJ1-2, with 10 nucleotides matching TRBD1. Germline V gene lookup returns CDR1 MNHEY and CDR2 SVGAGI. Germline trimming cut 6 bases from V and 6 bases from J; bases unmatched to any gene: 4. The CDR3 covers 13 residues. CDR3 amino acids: CASRGQGRDGYTF. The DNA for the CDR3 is TGTGCCAGCAGGGGACAGGGGCGCGATGGCTACACCTTC.

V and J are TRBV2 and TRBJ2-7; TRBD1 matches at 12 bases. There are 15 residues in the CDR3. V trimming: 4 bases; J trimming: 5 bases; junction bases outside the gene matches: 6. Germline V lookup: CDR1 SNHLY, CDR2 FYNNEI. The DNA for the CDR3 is TGTGCCAGCAGTGTCCGGGACAGGGGGCTCAACGAGCAGTACTTC. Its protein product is CASSVRDRGLNEQYF.

The CDR3 coding sequence is TGTGCCAGCACGGGGGGGAACGACTATGGCTACACCTTC. Protein: CASTGGNDYGYTF. J is TRBJ1-2 and V is TRBV27, with TRBD1 as a possible D gene (5 bases). There are 13 residues in the CDR3. V lost 7 bases to trimming and J lost 3 bases, with 12 bases between them. The V gene's germline CDR1 is MNHEY and CDR2 SMNVEV (reference sequence).

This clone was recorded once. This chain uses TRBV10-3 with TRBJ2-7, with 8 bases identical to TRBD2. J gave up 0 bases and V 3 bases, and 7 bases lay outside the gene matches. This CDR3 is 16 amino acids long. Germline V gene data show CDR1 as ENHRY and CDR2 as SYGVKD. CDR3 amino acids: CAISESGGTHSYEQYF. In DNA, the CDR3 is TGTGCCATCAGTGAAAGCGGGGGCACGCACTCCTACGAGCAGTACTTC.